Listed below are T cell receptor beta chains from one sample, sequenced in a study of identical twins. One entry per CDR3 protein results from TCRdb running MiXCR on the 5' RACE reads. The sample yields around 480,000 distinct CDR3 sequences, more than 13% seen once. These same data were also listed under a study on yellow fever vaccine responses in identical twins.

Sequenced material: CD4+ T cells sorted from blood. Receptors originate from a woman in her late teens or twenties in good health. Each CDR3 is given with its conserved first and last residue. A D gene is named only where the DNA matches it firmly. Part of the rows lack a size; the others show once, few, many or a class for expanded clones.

j_gene: TRBJ2-3
abundance: NA
d_gene: NA
v_gene: TRBV10-3
CDR3nt: TGTGCCATCCGGGCGGGCGGACGTGCTAGCACAGATACGCAGTATTTT
CDR3aa: CAIRAGGRASTDTQYF

j_gene: TRBJ1-4
abundance: NA
d_gene: NA
v_gene: TRBV30
CDR3nt: TGTGCCTGGAGTTATCAGAAAAATGAAAAACTGTTTTTT
CDR3aa: CAWSYQKNEKLFF

j_gene: TRBJ2-2
abundance: NA
d_gene: TRBD1
v_gene: TRBV3-1
CDR3nt: TGTGCCAGCAGCCAGGACAGGGGGTTTAACACCGGGGAGCTGTTTTTT
CDR3aa: CASSQDRGFNTGELFF

j_gene: TRBJ1-6
abundance: NA
d_gene: TRBD1
v_gene: TRBV20-1
CDR3nt: TGCAGTGCGAAACCGGGACAGGGAACATCACCCCTCCACTTT
CDR3aa: CSAKPGQGTSPLHF

j_gene: TRBJ2-5
abundance: NA
d_gene: NA
v_gene: TRBV6-2/TRBV6-3
CDR3nt: TGTGCCAGCAGTTACGGGGATCTTACGGAGACCCAGTACTTC
CDR3aa: CASSYGDLTETQYF

j_gene: TRBJ2-7
abundance: NA
d_gene: TRBD2
v_gene: TRBV5-1
CDR3nt: TGCGCCAGCAGCGAGACTAGCGGGGGGCCGCTCTACGAGCAGTACTTC
CDR3aa: CASSETSGGPLYEQYF

j_gene: TRBJ2-7
abundance: NA
d_gene: TRBD1
v_gene: TRBV11-2
CDR3nt: TGTGCCAGCAGCACTACCCCGGACAGGGGGTCGGTTAGCGGCGAGCAGTACTTC
CDR3aa: CASSTTPDRGSVSGEQYF

j_gene: TRBJ2-7
abundance: many
d_gene: TRBD2
v_gene: TRBV7-2
CDR3nt: TGTGCCAGCAGCTTAGGACTAGCGGGAGTAGGCGAGCAGTACTTC
CDR3aa: CASSLGLAGVGEQYF

j_gene: TRBJ1-1
abundance: few
d_gene: NA
v_gene: TRBV5-1
CDR3nt: TGCGCCAGCAGCCCTCGCATATCGTTCCCGACGAACACTGAAGCTTTCTTT
CDR3aa: CASSPRISFPTNTEAFF

j_gene: TRBJ2-5
abundance: NA
d_gene: NA
v_gene: TRBV14
CDR3nt: TGTGCCAGCAGCCAAGGGAATAGAGGGACCCAGTACTTC
CDR3aa: CASSQGNRGTQYF

j_gene: TRBJ2-1
abundance: few
d_gene: NA
v_gene: TRBV28
CDR3nt: TGTGCCACCCTATCGGGGGAGATCAGGAATGAGCAGTTCTTC
CDR3aa: CATLSGEIRNEQFF

j_gene: TRBJ2-1
abundance: few
d_gene: TRBD2
v_gene: TRBV24-1
CDR3nt: TGTGCCACCAGTGAGTCCGGGACTAGCGGGATATTGGATGAGCAGTTCTTC
CDR3aa: CATSESGTSGILDEQFF

j_gene: TRBJ2-7
abundance: NA
d_gene: NA
v_gene: TRBV12-3/TRBV12-4
CDR3nt: TGTGCCAGCAGGGACAGAAGAGGATACGAGCAGTACTTC
CDR3aa: CASRDRRGYEQYF

j_gene: TRBJ1-6
abundance: NA
d_gene: NA
v_gene: TRBV7-3
CDR3nt: TGTGCCAGCAGCTTATCGTCAGGTGATAATTCACCCCTCCACTTT
CDR3aa: CASSLSSGDNSPLHF

j_gene: TRBJ1-5
abundance: NA
d_gene: NA
v_gene: TRBV6-2/TRBV6-3
CDR3nt: TGTGCCAGCGGAACTTTCAATCAGCCCCAGCATTTT
CDR3aa: CASGTFNQPQHF

j_gene: TRBJ2-3
abundance: few
d_gene: TRBD1
v_gene: TRBV3-1
CDR3nt: TGTGCCAGCAGCCGAGGACAGGGGGCTGCAGATACGCAGTATTTT
CDR3aa: CASSRGQGAADTQYF

j_gene: TRBJ2-2
abundance: NA
d_gene: NA
v_gene: TRBV6-5
CDR3nt: TGTGCCAGCAGACGCACCGGGGAGCTGTTTTTT
CDR3aa: CASRRTGELFF

j_gene: TRBJ2-5
abundance: few
d_gene: TRBD2
v_gene: TRBV7-2
CDR3nt: TGTGCCAGCAGCTTCGGGGGGACAGAGACCCAGTACTTC
CDR3aa: CASSFGGTETQYF

j_gene: TRBJ2-7
abundance: NA
d_gene: TRBD2
v_gene: TRBV20-1
CDR3nt: TGCAGTGCCGGGACTAGCCCTTGGGTCGAGCAGTACTTC
CDR3aa: CSAGTSPWVEQYF

j_gene: TRBJ2-7
abundance: NA
d_gene: TRBD2
v_gene: TRBV20-1
CDR3nt: TGCAGTGCTAGGCGTCTAGCGGGAAAATACTACGAGCAGTACTTC
CDR3aa: CSARRLAGKYYEQYF

j_gene: TRBJ1-3
abundance: NA
d_gene: NA
v_gene: TRBV5-8
CDR3nt: TGTGCCAGCAGCTTGACATTTTCCCTTGGAAACACCATATATTTT
CDR3aa: CASSLTFSLGNTIYF

j_gene: TRBJ2-2
abundance: few
d_gene: NA
v_gene: TRBV15
CDR3nt: TGTGCCACCAGCATACTAGGAGGCTCGAACACCGGGGAGCTGTTTTTT
CDR3aa: CATSILGGSNTGELFF

j_gene: TRBJ1-2
abundance: NA
d_gene: NA
v_gene: TRBV4-3
CDR3nt: TGCGCCAGCAGCCAATACAGTACTAACTATGGCTACACCTTC
CDR3aa: CASSQYSTNYGYTF

j_gene: TRBJ2-3
abundance: few
d_gene: NA
v_gene: TRBV28
CDR3nt: TGTGCCAGCAGTGGCACGGGGCCCTACTTTACGCAGTATTTT
CDR3aa: CASSGTGPYFTQYF

j_gene: TRBJ2-5
abundance: NA
d_gene: NA
v_gene: TRBV7-8
CDR3nt: TGTGCCAGCACGCGGGGCCACCAAGAGACCCAGTACTTC
CDR3aa: CASTRGHQETQYF

j_gene: TRBJ2-2
abundance: few
d_gene: NA
v_gene: TRBV7-2
CDR3nt: TGTGCCAGCAGTCGTAAAACAGGGAGTACCGGGGAGCTGTTTTTT
CDR3aa: CASSRKTGSTGELFF

j_gene: TRBJ2-3
abundance: few
d_gene: TRBD1
v_gene: TRBV3-1
CDR3nt: TGTGCCAGCAGCCAACGCCCGGCAGGGGGCCACGCAGATACGCAGTATTTT
CDR3aa: CASSQRPAGGHADTQYF

j_gene: TRBJ2-7
abundance: NA
d_gene: NA
v_gene: TRBV2
CDR3nt: TGTGCCAGCAGTATTCCCGGGACTTACCCCTACGAGCAGTACTTC
CDR3aa: CASSIPGTYPYEQYF

j_gene: TRBJ1-6
abundance: NA
d_gene: TRBD1
v_gene: TRBV4-3
CDR3nt: TGCGCCAGCAGCCGGTCAGGGGGTAATTCACCCCTCCACTTT
CDR3aa: CASSRSGGNSPLHF

j_gene: TRBJ1-2
abundance: NA
d_gene: NA
v_gene: TRBV6-1
CDR3nt: TGTGCCAGCAGCCCAGCCGGGAACCCGGGTGGCTACACCTTC
CDR3aa: CASSPAGNPGGYTF

j_gene: TRBJ2-7
abundance: NA
d_gene: TRBD1
v_gene: TRBV11-2
CDR3nt: TGTGCCAGCAGCTTATTAGGGACAGGGGGTCATGGCGAGCAGTACTTC
CDR3aa: CASSLLGTGGHGEQYF

j_gene: TRBJ2-5
abundance: NA
d_gene: NA
v_gene: TRBV2
CDR3nt: TGTGCCAGCAGTGAGGAACCAGAATTAAAGACCCAGTACTTC
CDR3aa: CASSEEPELKTQYF

j_gene: TRBJ2-7
abundance: few
d_gene: NA
v_gene: TRBV20-1
CDR3nt: TGCAGTGCTAGAGATCCGGGGGGACAGGCAGACTACGAGCAGTACTTC
CDR3aa: CSARDPGGQADYEQYF

j_gene: TRBJ2-7
abundance: NA
d_gene: NA
v_gene: TRBV7-2
CDR3nt: TGTGCCAGCAGCTTACGTGGAAAACTAGGGGACGAGCAGTACTTC
CDR3aa: CASSLRGKLGDEQYF

j_gene: TRBJ2-1
abundance: few
d_gene: TRBD2
v_gene: TRBV10-3
CDR3nt: TGTGCCATCAGGGGACTAGCGGGAGACGATGAGCAGTTCTTC
CDR3aa: CAIRGLAGDDEQFF

j_gene: TRBJ1-1
abundance: NA
d_gene: NA
v_gene: TRBV7-9
CDR3nt: TGTGCCGGCCAGACAGCCGAAGCTTTCTTT
CDR3aa: CAGQTAEAFF

j_gene: TRBJ2-7
abundance: few
d_gene: NA
v_gene: TRBV3-1
CDR3nt: TGTGCCAGCAGCCAAGAGCCCCCGTCCCTCGAGCAGTACTTC
CDR3aa: CASSQEPPSLEQYF

j_gene: TRBJ2-1
abundance: many
d_gene: TRBD1
v_gene: TRBV12-3/TRBV12-4
CDR3nt: TGTGCCAGCAGGACAACAGGGGTAAGGTCGGTGGGGAATGAGCAGTTCTTC
CDR3aa: CASRTTGVRSVGNEQFF

j_gene: TRBJ2-7
abundance: NA
d_gene: TRBD1
v_gene: TRBV20-1
CDR3nt: TGCAGTGCCGGGACAGAAACCTACGAGCAGTACTTC
CDR3aa: CSAGTETYEQYF

j_gene: TRBJ2-7
abundance: NA
d_gene: NA
v_gene: TRBV7-2
CDR3nt: TGTGCCAGCAGCCGGGAGCTTCCTTACGAGCAGTACTTC
CDR3aa: CASSRELPYEQYF

j_gene: TRBJ2-7
abundance: NA
d_gene: NA
v_gene: TRBV6-2/TRBV6-3
CDR3nt: TGTGCCAGCAGCTCGGACCCCTTTGAGCAGTACTTC
CDR3aa: CASSSDPFEQYF

j_gene: TRBJ2-1
abundance: NA
d_gene: TRBD2
v_gene: TRBV5-1
CDR3nt: TGCGCCAGCAGCATCGGACTAGCGGACAATGAGCAGTTCTTC
CDR3aa: CASSIGLADNEQFF

j_gene: TRBJ1-1
abundance: NA
d_gene: NA
v_gene: TRBV12-3/TRBV12-4
CDR3nt: TGTGCCAGCAGTTTCCCTAGGGGGAGAATGAACACTGAAGCTTTCTTT
CDR3aa: CASSFPRGRMNTEAFF

j_gene: TRBJ2-3
abundance: NA
d_gene: NA
v_gene: TRBV7-9
CDR3nt: TGTGCCAGCAGCTCAGGACTCCTCACGGGTACGCAGTATTTT
CDR3aa: CASSSGLLTGTQYF

j_gene: TRBJ1-2
abundance: NA
d_gene: NA
v_gene: TRBV6-5
CDR3nt: TGTGCCAGCAGTTCTGAGGCTACTTTCGTTAACCGCTACACCTTC
CDR3aa: CASSSEATFVNRYTF

j_gene: TRBJ1-6
abundance: NA
d_gene: TRBD1
v_gene: TRBV9
CDR3nt: TGTGCCAGCAGCGTGACCCCCCGAACAGGGGCCGGATCACCCCTCCACTTT
CDR3aa: CASSVTPRTGAGSPLHF

j_gene: TRBJ2-1
abundance: many
d_gene: NA
v_gene: TRBV5-1
CDR3nt: TGCGCCAGCAGCTTGGAACTGGCCAACAATGAGCAGTTCTTC
CDR3aa: CASSLELANNEQFF

j_gene: TRBJ1-4
abundance: few
d_gene: NA
v_gene: TRBV20-1
CDR3nt: TGCAGTGCCAGAGATCACAGATCTAATGAAAAACTGTTTTTT
CDR3aa: CSARDHRSNEKLFF

j_gene: TRBJ2-1
abundance: many
d_gene: TRBD2
v_gene: TRBV12-3/TRBV12-4
CDR3nt: TGTGCCAGCAGTTTTCAAACCGGGACTAGCGGGTCCAAGAGCTCCTACAATGAGCAGTTCTTC
CDR3aa: CASSFQTGTSGSKSSYNEQFF

j_gene: TRBJ2-1
abundance: many
d_gene: NA
v_gene: TRBV12-3/TRBV12-4
CDR3nt: TGTGCCAGCAGTCCTGGGACTGTCCCCAATGAGCAGTTCTTC
CDR3aa: CASSPGTVPNEQFF

j_gene: TRBJ2-7
abundance: few
d_gene: NA
v_gene: TRBV28
CDR3nt: TGTGCCAGCAGTGGAACCGGGACAAATCTCTACGAGCAGTACTTC
CDR3aa: CASSGTGTNLYEQYF

j_gene: TRBJ1-2
abundance: NA
d_gene: TRBD1
v_gene: TRBV28
CDR3nt: TGTGCCAGCAAAGCTGGGACAGGGGGCCTTGGCTACACCTTC
CDR3aa: CASKAGTGGLGYTF

j_gene: TRBJ2-3
abundance: NA
d_gene: NA
v_gene: TRBV25-1
CDR3nt: TGTGCCAGCAGTGTATATAAGGGGGCAGATACGCAGTATTTT
CDR3aa: CASSVYKGADTQYF